This entry lists 30 T cell receptor beta chains sequenced from one sample in a study of patients and donors after allogeneic stem cell transplantation. Each CDR3 protein is one row after TCRdb ran MiXCR on the RT-PCR reads. The sample carries about a million distinct CDR3 sequences, more than 15% recorded once. Sequencing was done on a sample of blood, either unsorted or a sorted T cell fraction (not recorded which). The source is a human donor who was either an allogeneic HSCT recipient or a stem cell or donor lymphocyte infusion donor (not recorded which). It is not recorded whose cells these are; they may come from a transplant donor.

This sequence joins TRBV4-3 and TRBJ2-2; D remains ambiguous. Trimming removed 0 bases at V and 7 bases at J, with 12 bases between. The V gene's germline CDR1 is LGHNA and CDR2 YSLEER. This CDR3 comprises 15 residues. The CDR3 region has the DNA TGCGCCAGCAGCCAAGAGTATAGAACGGGCGGGGAGCTGTTTTTT. Its protein product is CASSQEYRTGGELFF.

V and J are TRBV25-1 and TRBJ2-6; D possibly corresponds to TRBD1 (6 bases). Trimming pared 7 bases from V and 2 bases from J, leaving 15 bases between. Germline CDR1 is MGHDK and CDR2 is SYGVNS. This CDR3 region has 16 residues. In DNA form, the CDR3 reads TGTGCCAGCACTGGACAGCTCAGAGCTGGGGCCAACGTCCTGACTTTC. Encoded protein: CASTGQLRAGANVLTF.

With respect to this clonotype: It may be a read error: a sequence one base away is much more abundant. The rearrangement joins TRBV12-3 or TRBV12-4 to TRBJ1-1; unclear D gene. The CDR3 is 13 residues long. V gave up 5 bases and J gave up 1 base, with 8 bases separating them. CDR3 residues: CASSPTPNTEAFF. Written as DNA, the CDR3 is TGTGCCAGCAGTCCTACACCGAACACTGAAGCTTTCTTT.

This clonotype showed up just a few times. The chain recombines TRBV5-6 with TRBJ2-6; the D gene is possibly TRBD1 (6 bases). The length of the CDR3 is 16 residues. Per germline, CDR1 SGHDT and CDR2 YYEEEE. V was pared by 3 bases and J by 2 bases, with 12 bases between. CDR3 DNA sequence: TGTGCCAGCAGCTGGGAAACAGGGACTGGGGCCAACGTCCTGACTTTC. Residues: CASSWETGTGANVLTF.

This clonotype has a handful of counts. The chain carries TRBV20-1 and TRBJ2-1; D unclear. The CDR3 runs 14 residues. Germline CDR1 DFQATT, CDR2 SNEGSKA (reference sequence). Trimming removed 6 bases at V and 10 bases at J, with 22 bases between. CDR3 amino acids: CSARATGLNLEQFF. As DNA, the CDR3 is TGCAGTGCCCGGGCAACGGGCCTAAACTTAGAGCAGTTCTTC.

This clonotype was seen more than once but under ten times. The chain recombines TRBV9 with TRBJ1-1; D may be TRBD1 (6 bases). Per the germline V gene, CDR1 is SGDLS and CDR2 is YYNGEE. Trimming stripped 0 bases from V and 7 bases from J, with 13 bases between. The CDR3 contains 14 residues. DNA of the CDR3: TGTGCCAGCAGCGTAGTCCTGGACAGAGTTGAAGCTTTCTTT. Protein sequence: CASSVVLDRVEAFF.

V and J are TRBV9 and TRBJ1-5, with a possible D match to TRBD1 (6 bases). V lost 4 bases to trimming and J lost 3 bases, with 14 bases between them. This CDR3 is 15 amino acids long. Germline CDR1 is SGDLS and CDR2 is YYNGEE. The CDR3 DNA sequence: TGTGCCAGCAGCCCATTCGGGGGGCCCAATCAGCCCCAGCATTTT. It specifies CASSPFGGPNQPQHF.

This clonotype was observed many times. V gene TRBV12-3 or TRBV12-4 combines with J gene TRBJ1-1; 7 bases are shared with TRBD1. This CDR3 region has 14 residues. Losses at the gene ends were 6 bases for V and 1 base for J; bases not matched to a gene: 5. The CDR3, as DNA: TGTGCCAGCAGCCGGACAGGCGCGAACACTGAAGCTTTCTTT. The encoded protein is CASSRTGANTEAFF.

The chain links TRBV9 to TRBJ2-2; 9 nucleotides line up with TRBD2. From germline, CDR1 is SGDLS and CDR2 YYNGEE. The CDR3 spans 19 residues. Trimming at V came to 0 bases and at J to 5 bases, leaving 14 bases not matched to a gene. CDR3 sequence reads: CASSVGPLSGGPNTGELFF. CDR3 in DNA: TGTGCCAGCAGCGTAGGACCTCTTAGCGGGGGTCCTAATACCGGGGAGCTGTTTTTT.

CDR3 DNA: TGCGCCAGCAGCTTGTCGGTTAGCGGGCGTCCCTACGAGCAGTACTTC. It translates to CASSLSVSGRPYEQYF. This rearrangement joins TRBV5-1 to TRBJ2-7, with 7 bases that match TRBD2. Trimming took 1 base from V and 2 from J; bases not matched to a gene: 9. CDR1 SGHRS and CDR2 YFSETQ come from the germline V gene. CDR3 size: 16 residues. Variable domain in full (rest from reference TRBV5-1 and TRBJ2-7): KAGVTQTPRYLIKTRGQQVTLSCSPISGHRSVSWYQQTPGQGLQFLFEYFSETQRNKGNFPGRFSGRQFSNSRSEMNVSTLELGDSALYLCASSLSVSGRPYEQYFGPGTRLTVT.

The rearrangement uses TRBV11-2 and TRBJ2-7; 7 bases are shared with TRBD2. Germline lookup yields CDR1 SGHAT and CDR2 FQNNGV. V trimming: 5 bases; J trimming: 4 bases; junction bases outside the gene matches: 8. The CDR3 runs 14 residues. The CDR3 sequence: CASSQSGGIYEQYF. The CDR3 DNA is TGTGCCAGCAGCCAATCCGGGGGGATATACGAGCAGTACTTC. Supplemented by reference TRBV11-2 and TRBJ2-7, the full variable domain reads EAGVAQSPRYKIIEKRQSVAFWCNPISGHATLYWYQQILGQGPKLLIQFQNNGVVDDSQLPKDRFSAERLKGVDSTLKIQPAKLEDSAVYLCASSQSGGIYEQYFGPGTRLTVT.

This chain connects TRBV9 to TRBJ2-1, with TRBD1 identical over 7 bases. V shed 4 bases and J 6 bases; nucleotides not matched to a gene: 13. Germline-derived CDR1 and CDR2 are SGDLS and YYNGEE. The CDR3 has 16 amino acids. The CDR3 sequence: CASSLNPTGVLNEQFF. DNA of the CDR3: TGTGCCAGCAGCCTAAACCCTACAGGGGTTCTCAATGAGCAGTTCTTC.

The chain links TRBV12-3 or TRBV12-4 to TRBJ2-7, with D perhaps matching TRBD1 (5 bases). Trimming shortened V by 3 bases and J by 3 bases, and 9 bases separated the two germline ends. The CDR3 totals 13 residues. CDR3 amino acids: CASSFGAYYEQYF. The CDR3, as DNA: TGTGCCAGCAGTTTTGGGGCTTACTACGAGCAGTACTTC.

The chain combines TRBV10-2 with TRBJ2-3; the match to TRBD2 covers 8 bases. Germline V lookup: CDR1 WSHSY, CDR2 SAAADI. V was clipped by 4 bases and J by 4 bases; unmatched bases: 13. The CDR3 sequence is 17 residues long. The CDR3 loop reads CASSAAGGHLNADTQYF. The DNA of the CDR3 is TGCGCCAGCAGTGCGGCGGGGGGACACTTGAACGCAGATACGCAGTATTTT.

The genes are TRBV7-3 and TRBJ2-2; 7 nucleotides match TRBD2. J gave up 0 bases and V 6 bases, and 1 base lay outside the gene matches. Per germline, CDR1 SGHTA and CDR2 FQGTGA. The CDR3 extends over 14 amino acids. The CDR3 spells CASRSGTNTGELFF. The CDR3 coding sequence is TGTGCCAGCAGGAGCGGGACGAACACCGGGGAGCTGTTTTTT.

A remark on this clonotype: The junction departs from germline at one end; a sequencing error may be responsible. The V and J genes are TRBV4-3 and TRBJ2-7, with unresolved D. Germline CDR1 reads LGHNA; CDR2 reads YSLEER. The CDR3 has 13 residues. The CDR3 reads CASSQGISHEQYF. CDR3 DNA: TGCGCCAGCAGCCAAGGTATCTCCCACGAGCAGTACTTC.

This clonotype came up many times. The chain joins TRBV12-3 or TRBV12-4 to TRBJ2-7, with a tentative D call TRBD2 (5 bases). Trimming stripped 3 bases from V and 6 bases from J, with 6 bases between. CDR3 size: 11 residues. The DNA of the CDR3 is TGTGCCAGCAGTTTCACTAGCGAGCAGTACTTC. Its translation is CASSFTSEQYF.

The rearrangement uses TRBV27 and TRBJ2-7, with D possibly being TRBD1 or TRBD2 (5 bases each). From germline, CDR1 is MNHEY and CDR2 SMNVEV (reference sequence). V lost 6 bases and J lost 0, with 15 bases in between. The CDR3 contains 15 residues. CDR3 loop: CASSPRFGGSYEQYF. CDR3 DNA sequence: TGTGCCAGCAGCCCAAGGTTTGGGGGCTCCTACGAGCAGTACTTC.

This chain links TRBV28 with TRBJ1-3; D is unclear. Germline V lookup: CDR1 MDHEN, CDR2 SYDVKM. The CDR3 consists of 17 residues. The V gene lost 6 bases and the J gene lost 1 base, with 19 bases spanning the gap. The CDR3 region has the DNA TGTGCCAGCAGCCCTCCCTCCAAGGTCGGGTCTGGAAACACCATATATTTT. This translates into CASSPPSKVGSGNTIYF.

V gene TRBV2 combines with J gene TRBJ2-1, with unresolved D. The germline V gene has CDR1 SNHLY and CDR2 FYNNEI. V gave up 6 bases and J gave up 7 bases, with 10 bases separating them. This CDR3 region has 12 residues. The CDR3 nucleotides read TGTGCCAGCAGGGACGGGTGGAATGAGCAGTTCTTC. Encoded protein: CASRDGWNEQFF. The whole variable domain, remainder taken from reference TRBV2 and TRBJ2-1, is EPEVTQTPSHQVTQMGQEVILRCVPISNHLYFYWYRQILGQKVEFLVSFYNNEISEKSEIFDDQFSVERPDGSNFTLKIRSTKLEDSAMYFCASRDGWNEQFFGPGTRLTVL.

V usage is TRBV5-1 and J usage is TRBJ2-3; D is possibly TRBD1 or TRBD2 (5 bases each). Germline assignment: CDR1 SGHRS and CDR2 YFSETQ. The ends were cut back, 0 bases at V and 2 bases at J, with 19 bases in the middle. This CDR3 comprises 18 residues. The CDR3 loop reads CASSLEPPGRKNTDTQYF. CDR3 nucleotides: TGCGCCAGCAGCTTGGAACCCCCGGGACGGAAAAACACAGATACGCAGTATTTT. Complete variable domain (other parts from reference TRBV5-1 and TRBJ2-3): KAGVTQTPRYLIKTRGQQVTLSCSPISGHRSVSWYQQTPGQGLQFLFEYFSETQRNKGNFPGRFSGRQFSNSRSEMNVSTLELGDSALYLCASSLEPPGRKNTDTQYFGPGTRLTVL.

This clonotype turned up a few times. V usage is TRBV20-1 and J usage is TRBJ2-3; possibly TRBD1 or TRBD2 for D (6 bases each). The length of the CDR3 is 12 residues. Trimming took 5 bases from V and 3 from J, leaving 9 bases between them. Looked up from germline, CDR1 is DFQATT and CDR2 is SNEGSKA (reference sequence). For the CDR3, the DNA is TGCAGTGCTCGAGGGGGGACAGATACGCAGTATTTT. Translated, it gives CSARGGTDTQYF.

This clonotype appeared once. The V and J genes are TRBV3-1 and TRBJ1-6; perhaps TRBD1 as D (5 bases). With 2 bases removed from V and 7 bases from J, the gap between germline ends came to 12 bases. Germline CDR1 and CDR2: LGHDT and YNNKEL (reference sequence). This CDR3 is built from 15 residues. The CDR3 nucleotides are TGTGCCAGCAGCCAAAAAGGGGTTAGGAATTCACCCCTCCACTTT. It is translated as CASSQKGVRNSPLHF.

This chain uses TRBV20-1 with TRBJ2-7, with 9 bases that match TRBD2. The germline CDR1 and CDR2 sequences are DFQATT and SNEGSKA (reference sequence). This CDR3 region has 17 residues. The V gene end was trimmed by 6 bases and the J gene end by 5 bases; junction bases not matched to a gene: 20. The CDR3: CSALAGDGIAGVNEQYF. CDR3 coding DNA: TGCAGTGCCCTCGCCGGAGATGGGATAGCGGGAGTTAACGAGCAGTACTTC.

CDR3 in amino acids: CASSYNSQGYGYTF. CDR3 bases: TGTGCCAGCAGTTACAATTCGCAGGGCTATGGCTACACCTTC. V and J are TRBV6-5 and TRBJ1-2; possibly TRBD1 for D (5 bases). The CDR3 has 14 residues. Trimming removed 2 bases at V and 4 bases at J, with 11 bases between. CDR1 and CDR2 from the germline V gene are MNHEY and SVGAGI.

This chain connects TRBV30 to TRBJ2-1; TRBD2 is a possible D gene (6 bases). Per germline, CDR1 GTSNPN and CDR2 SVGIG (reference sequence). CDR3 length: 16 residues. V was shortened by 0 bases and J by 0 bases, with 12 bases between the two germline ends. The CDR3 region has the DNA TGTGCCTGGAGTGTACTGGGGAGGAGCTCCTACAATGAGCAGTTCTTC. Encoded protein: CAWSVLGRSSYNEQFF.

This chain uses TRBV7-2 with TRBJ2-2; D possibly uses TRBD1 or TRBD2 (6 bases each). The CDR3 consists of 16 residues. The germline CDR1 and CDR2 sequences are SGHTA and FQGNSA. V gave up 1 base and J gave up 4 bases, with 13 bases separating them. The CDR3 DNA reads TGTGCCAGCAGCTTAGTAGGGGGGTATGGCACCGGGGAGCTGTTTTTT. Protein product: CASSLVGGYGTGELFF.

The V gene is TRBV7-9, the J gene TRBJ2-4; weak D call: TRBD2 (5 bases). The CDR3 sequence is 14 residues long. Trimming removed 1 base at V and 7 bases at J, with 11 bases between. Germline values: CDR1 SEHNR, CDR2 FQNEAQ (reference sequence). CDR3 nucleotides: TGTGCCAGCAGCTTAGGGTATAGGGAGAACATTCAGTACTTC. Translation gives CASSLGYRENIQYF.

This clonotype was seen a handful of times. This chain joins TRBV6-2 or TRBV6-3 and TRBJ2-7, with 7 bases identical to TRBD1. CDR3 size: 15 residues. Trimming at V came to 5 bases and at J to 0 bases, leaving 7 bases not matched to a gene. Germline V lookup: CDR1 MNHEY, CDR2 SVGEGT. Written as DNA, the CDR3 is TGTGCCAGCAGTCCCTTGACAGGGAGCTCCTACGAGCAGTACTTC. It yields the protein CASSPLTGSSYEQYF.

This clonotype showed up just a few times. The chain combines TRBV7-3 with TRBJ1-6, with D unresolved. The CDR3 runs 13 residues. V dropped 1 base and J dropped 9 bases, with 7 bases sitting between them. The V gene's germline CDR1 is SGHTA and CDR2 FQGTGA. The DNA of the CDR3 is TGTGCCAGCAGCTTAAAGGCCATTTCACCCCTCCACTTT. Protein: CASSLKAISPLHF.